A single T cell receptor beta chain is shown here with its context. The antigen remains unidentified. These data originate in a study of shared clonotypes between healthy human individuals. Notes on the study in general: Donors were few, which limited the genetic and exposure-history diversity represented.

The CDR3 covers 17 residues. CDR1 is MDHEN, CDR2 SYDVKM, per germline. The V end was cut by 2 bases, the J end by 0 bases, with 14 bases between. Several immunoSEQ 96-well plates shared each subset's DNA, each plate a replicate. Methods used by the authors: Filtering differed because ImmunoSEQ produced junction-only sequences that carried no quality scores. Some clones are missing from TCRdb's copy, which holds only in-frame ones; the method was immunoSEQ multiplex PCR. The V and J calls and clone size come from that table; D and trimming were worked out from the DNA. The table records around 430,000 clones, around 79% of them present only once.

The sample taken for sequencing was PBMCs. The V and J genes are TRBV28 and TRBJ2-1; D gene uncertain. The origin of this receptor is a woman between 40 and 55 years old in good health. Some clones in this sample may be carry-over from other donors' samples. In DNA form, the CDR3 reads TGTGCCAGCAGTTTAGGCCGAGCTTATAGCTCCTACAATGAGCAGTTCTTC. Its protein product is CASSLGRAYSSYNEQFF.